This TCR beta chain was observed in a study of shared clonotypes between healthy human individuals. There were only Caucasian adults among the donors, and all lived in Nashville, Tennessee. Study results and caveats: An anticipated effect of sequencing depth on clonotype sharing among donors was recognized.

CDR3 length: 15 residues. Between the trimmed V and J ends, which lost 2 bases and 1 base, there was a span of 11 bases. Germline CDR1 reads MNHEY; CDR2 reads SMNVEV (reference sequence). Note on this clone: Its antigen is unidentified.

Researchers divided each subset's genomic DNA evenly across several immunoSEQ plates. DNA from unsorted PBMC was sequenced on ten immunoSEQ deep assay plates. The protocol was immunoSEQ multiplex PCR, while the TCRdb copy is restricted to in-frame clones and leaves out a portion. The sample shows 450,000 to 500,000 clones, approximately 80% of them seen only once. The sequenced material came from PBMCs. The source is a woman aged 40 to 55 in good health. Some clones in this sample may be carry-over from other donors' samples. This chain connects TRBV27 to TRBJ1-1; D perhaps matches TRBD1 (6 bases). In nucleotides, the CDR3 is TGTGCCAGCAGTTTAGGGGGGCCCAAGAACACTGAAGCTTTCTTT. It codes for CASSLGGPKNTEAFF.